Given below is one TCR beta chain in context. What it recognizes is unknown. The data are from a study of T cell responses to AZD1222 COVID-19 vaccine. Germline-derived CDR1 and CDR2 are LNHDA and SQIVND (reference sequence). The trim removed 4 bases at V and 0 bases at J, leaving 6 bases unmatched. The CDR3 runs 16 residues. Study-level results: Unmutated variant regions are reportedly targeted by nearly half of spike-specific TCRs. All repertoire sampling was performed exclusively after the peak T cell response. When two AZD1222 doses had been given, Spike-specific TCR breadth and depth rose.

The table came from immunoSEQ multiplex PCR; TCRdb's copy has only in-frame clones and leaves some out. Among under 200,000 clones listed, about 90% were seen once. This chain joins TRBV19 and TRBJ2-7, with 10 nucleotides matching TRBD1. The sequence came from an adult in good health. This specimen consisted of peripheral blood, obtained on day 0 of AZD1222 vaccination. Here the CDR3 reads CASSTWTGGSSYEQYF. The CDR3 DNA reads as TGTGCCAGTAGTACCTGGACAGGGGGTAGCTCCTACGAGCAGTACTTC.